This entry lists 12 T cell receptor beta chains sequenced from one sample in a study of PD-L1 blockade in urothelial cancer. Clones were sequenced by immunoSEQ multiplex PCR, and TCRdb holds only the in-frame ones, with some missing. Of 50,000 to 65,000 clones in the sample, 65% to 90% are singletons; the top ten hold about 2.9%. The time point is: pretreatment peripheral blood. The source material was PBMCs, sampled around atezolizumab (anti-PD-L1) treatment. These TCRs come from a man in his 70s with urothelial cancer.

The chain recombines TRBV15 with TRBJ2-1, with D maybe TRBD1 (6 bases). Germline assignment: CDR1 LNHNV and CDR2 YYDKDF (reference sequence). This CDR3 region has 13 residues. Trimming left V 5 bases short and J 4 bases short, with 9 bases between. This CDR3 is CATSVTGYNEQFF. CDR3 coding DNA: TGTGCCACCAGCGTGACAGGTTACAATGAGCAGTTCTTC.

This CDR3 reads CASQGGETQYF. The CDR3 coding sequence is TGTGCCAGCCAGGGGGGAGAGACCCAGTACTTC. The chain links TRBV19 to TRBJ2-5; tentatively, D is TRBD1 (7 bases). Germline V lookup: CDR1 LNHDA, CDR2 SQIVND (reference sequence). The length of the CDR3 is 11 residues. Between the trimmed V and J ends, which lost 9 bases and 4 bases, there was a span of 9 bases.

The J gene is TRBJ2-2, the V gene TRBV30, with D possibly matching TRBD1 (6 bases). Germline V gene data show CDR1 as GTSNPN and CDR2 as SVGIG (reference sequence). The germline V and J ends were trimmed by 1 base and 6 bases, with 9 bases remaining between them. The CDR3 contains 13 residues. The CDR3 sequence is CAWSEGGPGELFF. The CDR3 DNA is TGTGCCTGGAGTGAAGGGGGTCCCGGGGAGCTGTTTTTT.

The J gene is TRBJ1-4, the V gene TRBV16; 9 positions match TRBD1. Germline CDR1 and CDR2: KGHSY and FQNENV. The CDR3 runs 15 residues. V shed 3 bases, J shed 6 bases, and the junction held 5 bases outside the gene matches. CDR3 in amino acids: CASSHQRDRDEKLFF. DNA for the CDR3: TGTGCCAGCAGCCACCAGCGGGACAGGGATGAAAAACTGTTTTTT.

The chain couples TRBV6-5 to TRBJ1-2, with D perhaps matching TRBD1 (6 bases). The CDR3 is 13 residues long. Trimming cost V 2 bases and J 4 bases, with 8 bases left between them. CDR1 is MNHEY, CDR2 SVGAGI, per germline. CDR3 region: CASSYDRTYGYTF. The CDR3 bases are TGTGCCAGCAGTTACGACAGGACCTATGGCTACACCTTC.

The chain carries TRBV6-1 and TRBJ2-1; 10 nucleotides agree with TRBD1. After removal of 2 bases from V and 5 bases from J, the junction contained 3 bases not matched to a gene. Germline CDR1 and CDR2: MNHNS and SASEGT. The CDR3 has 15 residues. This CDR3 reads CASSEPGQGNNEQFF. CDR3 sequence (DNA): TGTGCCAGCAGTGAACCGGGACAGGGGAACAATGAGCAGTTCTTC.

V gene TRBV28 combines with J gene TRBJ2-3, with 13 bases lining up with TRBD2. CDR3 length: 19 amino acids. CDR1 is MDHEN, CDR2 SYDVKM, per germline. The trim removed 5 bases at V and 1 base at J, leaving 12 bases unmatched. The CDR3 nucleotides read TGTGCCAGCAGTCTACAACTAGCGGGAGGGCCATTTGGCACAGATACGCAGTATTTT. Translation gives CASSLQLAGGPFGTDTQYF.

Turning to this clone: At one boundary the junction diverges from the germline segment, which might be a read error. The identical CDR3 is also encoded by other nucleotide sequences in the sample. The V call is TRBV7-7, the J call TRBJ2-5, with 9 nucleotides matching TRBD2. Germline lookup yields CDR1 SSHAT and CDR2 FNYEAQ (reference sequence). This CDR3 spans 15 amino acids. This chain's CDR3 is CASSLAGAPGETQYF. The CDR3 DNA follows: TGTGCTAGCAGCTTAGCGGGAGCCCCGGGGGAGACCCAGTACTTC.

This clone was seen once. The V gene is TRBV7-9, the J gene TRBJ1-2; a possible D gene is TRBD1 (5 bases). Germline-derived CDR1 and CDR2 are SEHNR and FQNEAQ (reference sequence). V was pared by 5 bases and J by 4 bases, with 11 bases between. The CDR3 covers 13 residues. CDR3 sequence: CASSNTGLYGYTF. The CDR3 coding sequence is TGTGCCAGCAGCAATACAGGTCTCTATGGCTACACCTTC.

The table lists this clone with a count of one. The chain uses TRBV30 and TRBJ1-1, with 8 bases identical to TRBD1. The germline CDR1 and CDR2 sequences are GTSNPN and SVGIG (reference sequence). The V and J ends lost 7 bases and 7 bases, in that order; junction bases with no gene match: 5. The CDR3 loop spans 11 amino acids. The CDR3 protein is CASQGEFEAFF. In nucleotides, the CDR3 is TGTGCCTCACAGGGGGAATTTGAAGCTTTCTTT.

The chain is built from TRBV9 and TRBJ1-2; TRBD1 matches at 7 bases. Germline-derived CDR1 and CDR2 are SGDLS and YYNGEE. With V trimmed by 4 bases and J by 6 bases, 21 bases remained unmatched. This CDR3 is 18 amino acids long. In DNA, the CDR3 is TGTGCCAGCAGCACGGCGGCGACAGGGCCCATCCCTGGTGATGGCTACACCTTC. This encodes CASSTAATGPIPGDGYTF.

The rearrangement joins TRBV2 to TRBJ2-7; 9 bases are shared with TRBD2. CDR3 size: 14 residues. Trimming cost V 6 bases and J 4 bases; bases outside gene matches: 7. Germline CDR1 is SNHLY and CDR2 is FYNNEI. The CDR3 nucleotides are TGTGCCAGCAGAGGGGGACTAGCCTCGTACGAGCAGTACTTC. Residues: CASRGGLASYEQYF.